This T cell receptor beta chain was observed in a study of blood T cell repertoires in COVID-19. Generated by immunoSEQ multiplex PCR, the TCRdb table keeps only in-frame clones and is missing some. The data show some 200,000 clones, with around 80% seen just once and roughly 1.3% held by the top ten. The V gene end was trimmed by 4 bases and the J gene end by 6 bases; junction bases not matched to a gene: 10. Germline CDR1 reads SGDLS; CDR2 reads YYNGEE. The CDR3 sequence is 15 residues long. Material for sequencing was peripheral blood. The chain is built from TRBV9 and TRBJ2-1, with TRBD1 matching over 7 bases. This clonotype was sampled from a woman in her twenties or thirties with COVID-19, enrolled during active disease. The CDR3 coding sequence is TGTGCCAGCAGCCCCAGGGTCGGGACAGCCAATGAGCAGTTCTTC. It codes for CASSPRVGTANEQFF.